This T cell receptor beta chain was captured in a study of cytomegalovirus exposure and HLA in healthy donors. Findings and caveats of the study: It was reported that the classifier diagnosed cytomegalovirus status with high specificity and sensitivity in both the original and validation cohorts.

The CDR3 extends over 13 amino acids. Between the trimmed V and J ends, which lost 5 bases and 6 bases, there was a span of 13 bases. The germline V gene encodes CDR1 SGHAT and CDR2 FQNNGV. TCRdb's copy holds only in-frame clones and misses some; the assay was immunoSEQ multiplex PCR. The sample contains some 84,000 clones, more than 75% of which appear only once. Regarding this clone: Its antigen is as yet unknown.

What was sequenced was PBMCs. The chain links TRBV11-2 to TRBJ1-1, with D possibly being TRBD1 (5 bases). The clonotype comes from a man in his thirties or forties in good health and CMV-seronegative. The CDR3 region has the DNA TGTGCCAGCAGCGCAGGGTCGCCCGCTGAAGCTTTCTTT. Translation: CASSAGSPAEAFF.